The T cell receptor beta chain under discussion was sequenced for a study of cytomegalovirus exposure and HLA in healthy donors. The study, taken as a whole, reports: According to reports, the classifier identified cytomegalovirus status with high specificity and sensitivity. Later analysis reportedly placed an Asian-associated ancestry cluster below the approximately 680-donor mean in N-insertions. With later analysis, a missense DCLRE1C variant became linked to TCR beta V- and J-gene trimming. As was reported, the HLA-A and HLA-B alleles of most subjects were accurately predicted from TCR beta sequences.

Turning to this clone: The antigen remains undetermined.

This CDR3 comprises 17 residues. CDR1 is ENHRY, CDR2 SYGVKD, per germline. Trimming shortened V by 6 bases and J by 4 bases, and 22 bases separated the two germline ends. 60 Vbeta and 13 Jbeta primers were used in PCR. Measured with immunoSEQ multiplex PCR; TCRdb has only the in-frame clones, and not every one. This table has roughly 150,000 clones, around 85% appearing once. The material sequenced was PBMCs. The rearrangement uses TRBV10-3 and TRBJ1-3; D remains ambiguous. The sequence came from a boy aged 2 to 10 in good health and CMV-seronegative. The CDR3 DNA reads as TGTGCCATCAGAGGCGGGCCGAAAGACATAAGAGGAAACACCATATATTTT. It yields the protein CAIRGGPKDIRGNTIYF.